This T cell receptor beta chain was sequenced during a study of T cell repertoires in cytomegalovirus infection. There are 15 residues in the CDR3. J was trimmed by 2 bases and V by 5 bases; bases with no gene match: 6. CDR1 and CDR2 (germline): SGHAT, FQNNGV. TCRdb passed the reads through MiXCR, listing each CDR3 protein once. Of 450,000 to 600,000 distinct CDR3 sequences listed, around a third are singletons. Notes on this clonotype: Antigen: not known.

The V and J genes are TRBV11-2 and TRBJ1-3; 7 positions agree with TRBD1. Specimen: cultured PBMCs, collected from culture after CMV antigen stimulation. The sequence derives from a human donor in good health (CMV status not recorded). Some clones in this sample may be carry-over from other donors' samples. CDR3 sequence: CASSQGQFPGNTIYF. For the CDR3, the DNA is TGTGCCAGCAGCCAGGGACAGTTCCCTGGAAACACCATATATTTT. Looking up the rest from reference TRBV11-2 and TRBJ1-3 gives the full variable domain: EAGVAQSPRYKIIEKRQSVAFWCNPISGHATLYWYQQILGQGPKLLIQFQNNGVVDDSQLPKDRFSAERLKGVDSTLKIQPAKLEDSAVYLCASSQGQFPGNTIYFGEGSWLTVV.